The 25 T cell receptor beta chains below come from one sample, sequenced in a study of blood T cell repertoires in COVID-19. Assay used: immunoSEQ multiplex PCR; TCRdb lists only in-frame clones, some missing. This sample has about 270,000 clones, with roughly nine tenths found just once. The source material was peripheral blood. The receptors come from a young woman with COVID-19, enrolled during active disease.

The chain joins TRBV27 to TRBJ1-2, with 12 bases lining up with TRBD1. V was clipped by 8 bases and J by 3 bases; unmatched bases: 7. The CDR3 runs 15 residues. CDR1 MNHEY and CDR2 SMNVEV come from the germline V gene (reference sequence). The CDR3 loop is CASRWGQGAYYGYTF. For the CDR3, the DNA is TGTGCCAGCCGCTGGGGACAGGGGGCGTACTATGGCTACACCTTC.

This chain connects TRBV5-1 to TRBJ2-1, with 12 nucleotides matching TRBD2. This CDR3 contains 16 residues. V shed 4 bases, J shed 2 bases, and the junction held 4 bases outside the gene matches. Germline V gene sequence: CDR1 SGHRS, CDR2 YFSETQ. This CDR3 is CASSVTSGSAYNEQFF. The CDR3 DNA reads TGCGCCAGCAGCGTGACTAGCGGGAGTGCCTACAATGAGCAGTTCTTC.

Only a few counts were recorded for this clone. The chain has TRBV28 and TRBJ1-2; D is perhaps TRBD1 (6 bases). CDR3 length: 18 amino acids. V shed 6 bases and J shed 4 bases, with 27 bases lying between them. Per germline, CDR1 MDHEN and CDR2 SYDVKM. The CDR3 nucleotides read TGTGCCAGCAGGAGTTCCCCAGGGGCCGACTCAATGTCCTATGGCTACACCTTC. Residues: CASRSSPGADSMSYGYTF.

The genes are TRBV6-2 or TRBV6-3 and TRBJ1-1; 7 nucleotides match TRBD1. This CDR3 comprises 13 residues. Germline CDR1 is MNHEY and CDR2 is SVGEGT. Trimming removed 5 bases from V and 7 bases from J; junction bases left unmatched: 7. The CDR3: CASSDRDNYEAFF. CDR3 sequence (DNA): TGTGCCAGCAGTGACAGGGACAACTATGAAGCTTTCTTT.

The rearrangement uses TRBV11-2 and TRBJ1-1; D is unresolved. With 4 bases removed from V and 0 bases from J, the gap between germline ends came to 15 bases. Germline V CDR1 and CDR2: SGHAT, FQNNGV. The CDR3 is 16 residues long. In DNA form, the CDR3 reads TGTGCCAGCAGCTGGTCTGCAGTCAAGATGAACACTGAAGCTTTCTTT. It translates to CASSWSAVKMNTEAFF.

The V and J genes are TRBV7-9 and TRBJ1-4; D is perhaps TRBD1 (5 bases). Per the germline V gene, CDR1 is SEHNR and CDR2 is FQNEAQ (reference sequence). The V end was cut by 5 bases, the J end by 10 bases, with 17 bases between. The CDR3 totals 14 residues. CDR3 loop: CASSPPGVGVKLFF. The CDR3 nucleotides read TGTGCCAGCAGCCCACCGGGGGTTGGGGTAAAACTGTTTTTT.

J is TRBJ2-5 and V is TRBV5-1, with 10 bases identical to TRBD2. CDR3 length: 16 amino acids. Germline CDR1 is SGHRS and CDR2 is YFSETQ. With V trimmed by 0 bases and J by 1 base, 3 bases remained unmatched. The CDR3 nucleotides are TGCGCCAGCAGCTTGGGCACTAGCGGGGTCCAAGAGACCCAGTACTTC. The encoded protein is CASSLGTSGVQETQYF.

The table lists this clone with a few counts. The gene calls are TRBV20-1 and TRBJ2-2; D perhaps matches TRBD2 (5 bases). This CDR3 has 11 amino acids. Germline CDR1 is DFQATT and CDR2 is SNEGSKA (reference sequence). V was cut by 5 bases and J by 5 bases, with 6 bases left in between. CDR3 DNA sequence: TGCAGTGCTCAGCGGACCGGGGAGCTGTTTTTT. Protein sequence: CSAQRTGELFF.

This sequence joins TRBV10-2 and TRBJ2-5; TRBD1 matches at 8 bases. The CDR3 has 14 amino acids. Looked up from germline, CDR1 is WSHSY and CDR2 is SAAADI. Trimming took 8 bases from V and 6 from J; bases not matched to a gene: 11. The CDR3 bases are TGCGCCAGCGCCCCGACACGGACAGGGAAGACCCAGTACTTC. This codes for CASAPTRTGKTQYF.

The chain recombines TRBV5-1 with TRBJ1-1; the D gene is possibly TRBD1 (6 bases). Looked up from germline, CDR1 is SGHRS and CDR2 is YFSETQ. Trimming pared 0 bases from V and 0 bases from J, leaving 12 bases between. This CDR3 has 16 residues. The CDR3 protein is CASSLEPTGLNTEAFF. CDR3 bases: TGCGCCAGCAGCTTGGAACCGACAGGACTGAACACTGAAGCTTTCTTT.

This clone occurred a few times. The V and J genes are TRBV5-1 and TRBJ1-1; 8 nucleotides line up with TRBD1. The CDR3 totals 16 residues. V was pared by 4 bases and J by 5 bases, with 13 bases of the junction left unmatched. CDR1 SGHRS and CDR2 YFSETQ come from the germline V gene. The CDR3: CASSPGRDRRKTEAFF. DNA for the CDR3: TGCGCCAGCAGCCCCGGCCGGGACAGGAGAAAAACTGAAGCTTTCTTT.

This chain links TRBV14 with TRBJ2-3, with TRBD1 identical over 7 bases. Germline V lookup: CDR1 SGHDN, CDR2 FVKESK. The CDR3 contains 19 residues. J was trimmed by 3 bases and V by 0 bases; bases with no gene match: 15. Here the CDR3 DNA reads TGTGCCAGCAGCCAAGAAGCCCTTTCGCGGAACAGGGGTACAGATACGCAGTATTTT. Protein sequence: CASSQEALSRNRGTDTQYF.

This chain connects TRBV7-2 to TRBJ2-2, with D perhaps TRBD2 (7 bases). The V gene lost 3 bases and the J gene lost 5 bases, with 19 bases spanning the gap. The CDR3 extends over 17 amino acids. Germline CDR1 is SGHTA and CDR2 is FQGNSA. CDR3 in amino acids: CASSFGGGYVRTGELFF. DNA of the CDR3: TGTGCCAGCAGCTTTGGCGGGGGCTACGTTCGAACCGGGGAGCTGTTTTTT.

The chain has TRBV28 and TRBJ1-2, with 8 bases identical to TRBD1. This CDR3 has 13 residues. The germline CDR1 and CDR2 sequences are MDHEN and SYDVKM. Trimming took 6 bases from V and 4 from J; bases not matched to a gene: 4. The CDR3, as DNA: TGTGCCAGCAGATCGGACAGGGTCTATGGCTACACCTTC. Translated, it gives CASRSDRVYGYTF.

The chain employs TRBV27 and TRBJ2-2; D is uncertain. The length of the CDR3 is 14 residues. CDR1 MNHEY and CDR2 SMNVEV come from the germline V gene (reference sequence). With 2 bases removed from V and 4 bases from J, the gap between germline ends came to 8 bases. The CDR3 nucleotides are TGTGCCAGCAGTTTAATTGCGCGCACCGGGGAGCTGTTTTTT. Encoded protein: CASSLIARTGELFF.

The chain couples TRBV9 to TRBJ2-3; D unclear. Germline CDR1 SGDLS, CDR2 YYNGEE. The CDR3 covers 12 residues. V lost 4 bases to trimming and J lost 4 bases, with 7 bases between them. CDR3 sequence reads: CASSPGSDTQYF. The CDR3 DNA reads TGTGCCAGCAGCCCCGGGTCAGATACGCAGTATTTT. Filled out from reference TRBV9 and TRBJ2-3, the complete variable domain reads DSGVTQTPKHLITATGQRVTLRCSPRSGDLSVYWYQQSLDQGLQFLIQYYNGEERAKGNILERFSAQQFPDLHSELNLSSLELGDSALYFCASSPGSDTQYFGPGTRLTVL.

The chain recombines TRBV14 with TRBJ2-2; possible D gene TRBD2, 6 bases. From germline, CDR1 is SGHDN and CDR2 FVKESK. CDR3 length: 19 amino acids. V was cut by 0 bases and J by 4 bases, with 21 bases left in between. Written as DNA, the CDR3 is TGTGCCAGCAGCCAAGATCAACGGGAGTGGGACGTTCCCACCGGGGAGCTGTTTTTT. The encoded protein is CASSQDQREWDVPTGELFF. Variable domain in full (rest from reference TRBV14 and TRBJ2-2): EAGVTQFPSHSVIEKGQTVTLRCDPISGHDNLYWYRRVMGKEIKFLLHFVKESKQDESGMPNNRFLAERTGGTYSTLKVQPAELEDSGVYFCASSQDQREWDVPTGELFFGEGSRLTVL.

The V call is TRBV3-1 (or the pseudogene TRBV3-2), the J call TRBJ1-3; D gene ambiguous. Trimming pared 3 bases from V and 5 bases from J, leaving 11 bases between. The CDR3 has 14 amino acids. CDR1 is LGHDT and CDR2 is YNNKEL in the germline V gene (reference sequence). CDR3 coding DNA: TGTGCCAGCAGCCAGGGCGGGAAAAGAAACACCATATATTTT. Residues: CASSQGGKRNTIYF.

The chain couples TRBV9 to TRBJ2-3; D may be TRBD2 (6 bases). CDR3 length: 15 amino acids. V dropped 2 bases and J dropped 8 bases, with 18 bases sitting between them. Per germline, CDR1 SGDLS and CDR2 YYNGEE. The CDR3 protein is CASSVLRGSISTQYF. The CDR3 DNA is TGTGCCAGCAGCGTTCTCCGGGGGAGCATTAGTACGCAGTATTTT.

The J gene is TRBJ2-5, the V gene TRBV11-2; 8 bases are shared with TRBD1. CDR1 and CDR2 from the germline V gene are SGHAT and FQNNGV. The trim removed 4 bases at V and 4 bases at J, leaving 11 bases unmatched. The CDR3 is 16 residues long. The DNA of the CDR3 is TGTGCCAGCAGCTCTCAAAGGACAGGGACGGGAGAGACCCAGTACTTC. Translation: CASSSQRTGTGETQYF.

The V gene is TRBV6-1, the J gene TRBJ2-1, with D possibly TRBD2 on 6 matching bases. The CDR3 is made up of 15 amino acids. The germline CDR1 and CDR2 sequences are MNHNS and SASEGT. V was trimmed by 3 bases and J by 3 bases, leaving 12 bases between them. CDR3 sequence (DNA): TGTGCCAGCAGTGATCTGGGCGGGGACTACAATGAGCAGTTCTTC. It encodes CASSDLGGDYNEQFF.

This chain uses TRBV28 with TRBJ1-2; D is unresolved. In germline, CDR1 is MDHEN, CDR2 SYDVKM. V was trimmed by 1 base and J by 7 bases, leaving 19 bases between them. The CDR3 has 16 amino acids. CDR3 sequence (DNA): TGTGCCAGCAGTTTATCACCAGGTCTTTTCTATGCTGGCTACACCTTC. This encodes CASSLSPGLFYAGYTF.

The chain employs TRBV5-1 and TRBJ2-2; the match to TRBD1 covers 9 bases. Germline trimming cut 0 bases from V and 5 bases from J; bases unmatched to any gene: 5. The germline V gene encodes CDR1 SGHRS and CDR2 YFSETQ. The CDR3 runs to 16 residues. This CDR3 is CASSLAIGQGTGELFF. CDR3 coding DNA: TGCGCCAGCAGCTTGGCCATAGGACAGGGGACCGGGGAGCTGTTTTTT.

The chain combines TRBV21-1 with TRBJ1-2; TRBD1, the table's D call, lacks a check against the DNA. TRBV21-1 is reported as a pseudogene. The CDR3 loop spans 16 amino acids. CDR3 protein: CASSKQRQKGGYGYTF. In DNA, the CDR3 is TGTGCCAGCAGCAAACAGCGGCAGAAAGGGGGTTATGGCTACACCTTC.

This clone was recorded only once. CDR3 DNA sequence: TGTGCCAGCAGTCGCGCCTGGGGGGGGAACACTGAAGCTTTCTTT. Its protein product is CASSRAWGGNTEAFF. This chain connects TRBV27 to TRBJ1-1; TRBD1 might be the D (5 bases). The CDR3 has 15 residues. The germline CDR1 and CDR2 sequences are MNHEY and SMNVEV (reference sequence). The ends were cut back, 5 bases at V and 1 base at J, with 14 bases in the middle.